The source of this TCR beta chain is a study of blood T cells in healthy people across ages. The study, taken as a whole, reports: Estimates based on one million T cells were treated as lower bounds. Per million T cells, TCR beta diversity dropped about linearly as age rose.

Germline V gene sequence: CDR1 SGDLS, CDR2 YYNGEE. Trimming at V came to 3 bases and at J to 0 bases, leaving 3 bases not matched to a gene. The CDR3 consists of 15 residues. It was with a sample-barcoded 5' primer and a J-beta primer mix that a second PCR of roughly 6 to 12 cycles was run. Each CDR3 protein gets one entry after TCRdb re-called the 5' RACE reads with MiXCR. The sample holds 1.5 million to 2 million distinct CDR3 sequences, 39% seen once. Only a few counts were recorded for this clonotype. Its matching antigen is unknown. The genes are TRBV9 and TRBJ2-3, with TRBD2 matching 8 bases. The material sequenced was blood. The sequence was obtained from a human donor in good health. The CDR3 reads CASSGSGDSTDTQYF. The CDR3 region has the DNA TGTGCCAGCAGCGGTAGCGGGGATAGCACAGATACGCAGTATTTT. Full variable domain (rest looked up from reference TRBV9 and TRBJ2-3): DSGVTQTPKHLITATGQRVTLRCSPRSGDLSVYWYQQSLDQGLQFLIQYYNGEERAKGNILERFSAQQFPDLHSELNLSSLELGDSALYFCASSGSGDSTDTQYFGPGTRLTVL.